Sequencing of this T cell receptor beta chain was carried out in a study of blood T cells in healthy people across ages. It was with a sample-barcoded 5' primer and a J-beta primer mix that a second PCR of roughly 7 to 11 cycles was run. TCRdb re-derived calls from the 5' RACE reads in MiXCR, one entry per CDR3 protein. This table has about 930,000 distinct CDR3 sequences, 29% appearing once. Germline CDR1 is SGHRS and CDR2 is YFSETQ. With 4 bases removed from V and 4 bases from J, the gap between germline ends came to 12 bases. The CDR3 loop spans 14 amino acids. The data also belong to a second study, concerning T cells of mothers and their children. As that report states: Barcodes and 2-4 random nucleotides were added by M1S in the second PCR. The effect of thymic selection on TCR recombination output is similar between related and unrelated pairs.

The chain recombines TRBV5-1 with TRBJ2-1; D gene uncertain. The sequenced sample was blood. The TCR was taken from a woman aged 40 to 49 in good health. The CDR3 DNA is TGCGCCAGCAGCACCGGGCCTTCTTACAATGAGCAGTTCTTC. It encodes CASSTGPSYNEQFF.